One and the same sample provided the 20 T cell receptor beta chains below, sequenced in a study of T-cell reconstitution after alpha-beta-depleted transplantation in children. Unique molecular identifiers featured in how the TCRbeta library was prepared. Via MiXCR, TCRdb re-called the PCR reads, giving one row per CDR3 protein. The sample holds some 190,000 distinct CDR3 sequences, over 8.5% seen once. This specimen consisted of PBMCs, obtained before TCRalphabeta/CD19-depleted stem cell transplant. These receptor sequences come from a boy between 2 and 10 years old with acute myeloid leukemia, due to receive a stem cell transplant.

The sample holds many counts of this clonotype. The genes are TRBV6-4 and TRBJ1-1; D ambiguous. The ends were cut back, 6 bases at V and 1 base at J, with 9 bases in the middle. Germline V CDR1 and CDR2: MRHNA, SNTAGT. The CDR3 has 13 amino acids. For the CDR3, the DNA is TGTGCCAGCAGACTGGACGGGAACACTGAAGCTTTCTTT. Translating it yields CASRLDGNTEAFF.

This clonotype was found once. Since a much larger clone is just one base distant, this may be a read error. V gene TRBV29-1 combines with J gene TRBJ1-2, with a tentative D call TRBD1 (6 bases). The CDR3 consists of 10 residues. Germline V gives CDR1 SQVTM, CDR2 ANQGSEA. The CDR3 loop is CSVQSGGYPF. The CDR3 coding sequence is TGCAGCGTTCAGTCGGGGGGCTACCCCTTC.

There are many counts of this clonotype. The V call is TRBV7-6, the J call TRBJ1-2, with 8 bases that match TRBD1. V trimming: 4 bases; J trimming: 6 bases; junction bases outside the gene matches: 7. The length of the CDR3 is 14 residues. The V gene's germline CDR1 is SGHVS and CDR2 FNYEAQ. CDR3 nucleotides: TGTGCCAGCAGCTCTGGACAGGGCGGAGATGGCTACACCTTC. Protein: CASSSGQGGDGYTF.

The chain carries TRBV5-1 and TRBJ2-3; D is ambiguous. V was pared by 1 base and J by 7 bases, with 7 bases between. In germline, CDR1 is SGHRS, CDR2 YFSETQ. CDR3 length equals 12 residues. The CDR3 DNA is TGCGCCAGCAGCTTGTTGGCATATACGCAGTATTTT. It specifies CASSLLAYTQYF.

The sample holds many counts of this clonotype. This chain connects TRBV12-3 or TRBV12-4 to TRBJ1-1; D is uncertain. This CDR3 comprises 15 residues. Trimming removed 2 bases from V and 2 bases from J, with 12 bases in between. This CDR3 reads CASSLFRHTNTEAFF. CDR3 nucleotides: TGTGCCAGCAGTTTATTTCGACACACTAACACTGAAGCTTTCTTT.

In its sample, this clonotype was seen many times. The CDR3 spells CASSLLHGTEAFF. DNA of the CDR3: TGTGCCAGCAGCCTTCTTCACGGCACTGAAGCTTTCTTT. The rearrangement uses TRBV5-5 and TRBJ1-1; D unresolved. The length of the CDR3 is 13 residues. V lost 4 bases to trimming and J lost 4 bases, with 11 bases between them. CDR1 and CDR2 (germline): SGHKS, YYEKEE (reference sequence).

This clonotype was recorded at least ten times. The CDR3 loop reads CASSRRTGGSTDTQYF. CDR3 coding DNA: TGTGCCAGCAGTCGCAGAACAGGAGGGAGCACAGATACGCAGTATTTT. The V and J genes are TRBV12-3 or TRBV12-4 and TRBJ2-3; D is possibly TRBD2 (6 bases). Trimming left V 5 bases short and J 0 bases short, with 15 bases between. This CDR3 contains 16 residues.

This clonotype has a count of ten or more. The chain is built from TRBV6-6 and TRBJ2-7; D is unresolved. The length of the CDR3 is 9 residues. Trimming took 10 bases from V and 4 from J, leaving 5 bases between them. Germline V lookup: CDR1 MNHNY, CDR2 SVGAGI (reference sequence). The CDR3, as DNA: TGTGCCATATGGTACGAGCAGTACGTC. Its translation is CAIWYEQYV.

This clonotype has ten or more counts. The V call is TRBV28, the J call TRBJ1-2, with D perhaps matching TRBD1 (5 bases). CDR1 is MDHEN and CDR2 is SYDVKM in the germline V gene. The CDR3 sequence is 15 residues long. V was trimmed by 4 bases and J by 6 bases, leaving 18 bases between them. CDR3 region: CASSYGGAEVDGYTF. DNA of the CDR3: TGTGCCAGCAGTTATGGGGGAGCCGAGGTTGATGGCTACACCTTC.

This clonotype was counted many times. The CDR3 sequence is CASSRLLDYGYTF. CDR3 sequence (DNA): TGTGCCAGCAGCCGACTTTTAGACTATGGCTACACCTTC. V is TRBV9 and J is TRBJ1-2; D call uncertain. This CDR3 is 13 amino acids long. Trimming took 4 bases from V and 3 from J, leaving 10 bases between them. Germline values: CDR1 SGDLS, CDR2 YYNGEE.

This clonotype has ten or more counts. A junction end diverges from the germline sequence, so it may reflect a read error. The chain is built from TRBV3-1 and TRBJ1-2, with 8 bases that match TRBD1. This CDR3 spans 16 amino acids. CDR1 and CDR2 (germline): LGHDT, YNNKEL (reference sequence). In nucleotides, the CDR3 is TGTGCCAGCAGCCAAGATCACGGGACAGGTGACTACGGCTACACCTTC. Amino acids: CASSQDHGTGDYGYTF.

The V and J genes are TRBV5-1 and TRBJ2-1; no reliable D call. Per the germline V gene, CDR1 is SGHRS and CDR2 is YFSETQ. With 4 bases removed from V and 6 bases from J, the gap between germline ends came to 11 bases. The CDR3 has 13 residues. This chain's CDR3 is CASSATLGNEQFF. The CDR3 bases are TGCGCCAGCAGCGCTACCCTAGGCAATGAGCAGTTCTTC.

Notes on this clonotype: Possible read error: a much larger clone is one base away. The chain employs TRBV15 and TRBJ1-2; tentatively, D is TRBD1 (5 bases). The V and J ends lost 6 bases and 10 bases respectively, with 15 bases between them. There are 12 residues in the CDR3. The germline V gene has CDR1 LNHNV and CDR2 YYDKDF (reference sequence). The CDR3 loop is CATSESGGDYTF. CDR3 DNA sequence: TGTGCCACCAGTGAATCCGGGGGTGACTACACCTTC.

This clonotype came up many times. V gene TRBV6-1 combines with J gene TRBJ2-3; unclear D gene. CDR3 length: 13 residues. The germline V gene encodes CDR1 MNHNS and CDR2 SASEGT. V lost 7 bases and J 7 bases, leaving 15 bases between the germline ends. CDR3 in amino acids: CASTFPQSYTQYF. CDR3 in DNA: TGTGCCAGCACCTTTCCACAGTCCTATACGCAGTATTTT.

This clonotype came up many times. This chain joins TRBV7-3 and TRBJ2-1; 8 nucleotides line up with TRBD2. The CDR3 extends over 15 amino acids. With V trimmed by 2 bases and J by 0 bases, 0 bases remained unmatched. Per germline, CDR1 SGHTA and CDR2 FQGTGA. As DNA, the CDR3 is TGTGCCAGCAGCTTACTAGCGGGCTCCTACAATGAGCAGTTCTTC. Translated, it gives CASSLLAGSYNEQFF.

This clonotype was counted at least ten times. The chain employs TRBV5-1 and TRBJ1-1, with TRBD1 matching over 7 bases. Trimming at V came to 4 bases and at J to 4 bases, leaving 10 bases not matched to a gene. This CDR3 spans 15 amino acids. Germline CDR1 is SGHRS and CDR2 is YFSETQ. The CDR3: CASSTSTGAGTEAFF. Written as DNA, the CDR3 is TGCGCCAGCAGCACCAGTACAGGGGCCGGCACTGAAGCTTTCTTT. Filled out from reference TRBV5-1 and TRBJ1-1, the complete variable domain reads KAGVTQTPRYLIKTRGQQVTLSCSPISGHRSVSWYQQTPGQGLQFLFEYFSETQRNKGNFPGRFSGRQFSNSRSEMNVSTLELGDSALYLCASSTSTGAGTEAFFGQGTRLTVV.

This clonotype is categorized as medium-sized. The J gene is TRBJ2-3, the V gene TRBV28, with 7 bases fitting TRBD2. V lost 2 bases and J lost 2; bases outside the gene matches: 4. The CDR3 is 15 amino acids. The V gene's germline CDR1 is MDHEN and CDR2 SYDVKM. The CDR3 DNA reads TGTGCCAGCAGTTTACCTAGCGGTCACACAGATACGCAGTATTTT. Translation: CASSLPSGHTDTQYF.

This clonotype was picked up many times. The rearrangement joins TRBV6-5 to TRBJ2-1; tentative D call: TRBD2 (6 bases). This CDR3 has 11 amino acids. Germline CDR1 is MNHEY and CDR2 is SVGAGI. Trimming pared 6 bases from V and 10 bases from J, leaving 10 bases between. The CDR3 reads CASRAGGEQFF. The CDR3 DNA follows: TGTGCCAGCAGGGCTGGGGGGGAGCAGTTCTTC.

This clonotype was counted at least ten times. CDR3 amino acids: CASSDIKEAFF. The CDR3 DNA reads TGTGCCAGCAGTGACATCAAGGAAGCTTTCTTT. The chain links TRBV12-3 or TRBV12-4 to TRBJ1-1; the D is unclear. The germline V and J ends were trimmed by 5 bases and 8 bases, with 9 bases remaining between them. The CDR3 is 11 amino acids.

This clonotype occurred many times. J is TRBJ2-1 and V is TRBV7-9; TRBD1 agrees at 12 bases. CDR3 length: 15 amino acids. CDR1 and CDR2 from the germline V gene are SEHNR and FQNEAQ (reference sequence). V shed 4 bases, J shed 5 bases, and the junction held 3 bases outside the gene matches. The CDR3 loop reads CASSSGQGAHNEQFF. The CDR3 DNA is TGTGCCAGCAGCTCGGGACAGGGGGCGCACAATGAGCAGTTCTTC.